A single sample is the source of the 25 T cell receptor beta chains below, sequenced in a study of T cells in Graves' hyperthyroidism and ophthalmopathy. What was amplified from RNA transcripts were TCR beta CDR3 regions. Initially, a first-round RT-PCR of the TCR CDR3 employed the HTBI primer set. Each CDR3 protein is one row after TCRdb ran MiXCR on the multiplex PCR reads. The sample has around 400,000 distinct CDR3 sequences; around 25% are singletons. What was sequenced was blood. The receptors were sampled from a man aged 45-65 years with Graves' hyperthyroidism.

V is TRBV15 and J is TRBJ2-1; D perhaps matches TRBD1 (6 bases). Germline CDR1 reads LNHNV; CDR2 reads YYDKDF (reference sequence). The ends were cut back, 5 bases at V and 8 bases at J, with 16 bases in the middle. CDR3 length equals 14 residues. This CDR3 reads CATSRHKGVDEQFF. CDR3 coding DNA: TGTGCCACCAGCCGACACAAGGGGGTCGATGAGCAGTTCTTC.

This clonotype was seen at least ten times. J is TRBJ2-1 and V is TRBV6-1, with D tentatively TRBD2 (5 bases). V lost 4 bases to trimming and J lost 4 bases, with 17 bases between them. The CDR3 is 16 residues long. The V gene's germline CDR1 is MNHNS and CDR2 SASEGT. The CDR3 region has the DNA TGTGCCAGCAGTGGTAGACTACCGGGATCGTACAATGAGCAGTTCTTC. Translation gives CASSGRLPGSYNEQFF.

This clonotype showed up many times. The chain is built from TRBV20-1 and TRBJ2-3; tentative D call: TRBD2 (6 bases). The germline CDR1 and CDR2 sequences are DFQATT and SNEGSKA (reference sequence). Trimming removed 7 bases at V and 0 bases at J, with 14 bases between. The CDR3 consists of 14 residues. In DNA, the CDR3 is TGCAGTGGACTGGGAGGAGAGAGCACAGATACGCAGTATTTT. Its protein is CSGLGGESTDTQYF.

This clonotype was seen more than once but under ten times. This chain's CDR3 is CASSREGLAGESWGPSNEQFF. In DNA form, the CDR3 reads TGTGCCAGCAGCCGGGAGGGACTAGCGGGAGAGTCTTGGGGGCCTTCGAATGAGCAGTTCTTC. V gene TRBV11-3 combines with J gene TRBJ2-1; 14 bases line up with TRBD2. The germline gives CDR1 SGHNT, CDR2 YENEEA. The CDR3 consists of 21 residues. The trim removed 5 bases at V and 7 bases at J, leaving 22 bases unmatched. The whole variable domain, filled in from reference TRBV11-3 and TRBJ2-1, reads EAGVVQSPRYKIIEKKQPVAFWCNPISGHNTLYWYLQNLGQGPELLIRYENEEAVDDSQLPKDRFSAERLKGVDSTLKIQPAELGDSAVYLCASSREGLAGESWGPSNEQFFGPGTRLTVL.

This clonotype was seen more than once but under ten times. The chain carries TRBV5-1 and TRBJ2-1; TRBD1 matches at 11 bases. Germline V gives CDR1 SGHRS, CDR2 YFSETQ. Losses at the gene ends were 5 bases for V and 6 bases for J; bases not matched to a gene: 7. The length of the CDR3 is 15 residues. The CDR3 sequence is CASSGGQGVLNEQFF. The CDR3 region has the DNA TGCGCCAGCAGTGGGGGACAGGGGGTTCTCAATGAGCAGTTCTTC.

J is TRBJ1-2 and V is TRBV28, with D possibly matching TRBD1 (5 bases). Per the germline V gene, CDR1 is MDHEN and CDR2 is SYDVKM. The CDR3 has 15 residues. V lost 5 bases, J lost 8 bases, and 21 bases lay in between. The CDR3: CASSPLRDFLGGYTF. CDR3 DNA: TGTGCCAGCAGTCCACTAAGGGACTTTTTGGGGGGCTACACCTTC.

The chain recombines TRBV3-1 with TRBJ2-5; the D gene is possibly TRBD2 (6 bases). The CDR3 spans 14 residues. V was clipped by 4 bases and J by 1 base, with 10 bases between them. Per germline, CDR1 LGHDT and CDR2 YNNKEL (reference sequence). For the CDR3, the DNA is TGTGCCAGCAGCCCCATGGGGGGCCAAGAGACCCAGTACTTC. Translating it yields CASSPMGGQETQYF.

This clonotype was detected ten times or more. V is TRBV2 and J is TRBJ2-5; weak D call: TRBD1 (5 bases). The CDR3 extends over 13 amino acids. The V end lost 4 bases, the J end lost 5 bases, and 11 bases lay between the germline ends. The germline CDR1 and CDR2 sequences are SNHLY and FYNNEI. The CDR3 loop reads CASSVQGWETQYF. As DNA, the CDR3 is TGTGCCAGCAGTGTCCAGGGTTGGGAGACCCAGTACTTC.

This clonotype was counted at least ten times. The chain combines TRBV11-3 with TRBJ1-1; D gene unclear. Germline V gene lookup returns CDR1 SGHNT and CDR2 YENEEA. The CDR3 covers 15 residues. Trimming pared 1 base from V and 1 base from J, leaving 10 bases between. CDR3 loop: CASSLVRLANTEAFF. The CDR3 DNA follows: TGTGCCAGCAGCTTAGTACGGCTGGCGAACACTGAAGCTTTCTTT.

The chain is built from TRBV25-1 and TRBJ1-2; 9 nucleotides line up with TRBD1. The germline V gene has CDR1 MGHDK and CDR2 SYGVNS. After removal of 1 base from V and 7 bases from J, the junction contained 4 bases not matched to a gene. The CDR3 is 14 residues long. The CDR3 bases are TGTGCCAGCAGTGAATTACAGGGGGCGCGTGGCTACACCTTC. This translates into CASSELQGARGYTF.

Points on this clonotype: A single base separates this from a much larger clone, so it may be a read error. The gene calls are TRBV11-2 and TRBJ2-5; D is undetermined. CDR3 length: 12 amino acids. The germline CDR1 and CDR2 sequences are SGHAT and FQNNGV. The CDR3 coding sequence is TGTGTCAGCAGTATGCTCCAAGAGACCCAGTACTTC. Translated, it gives CVSSMLQETQYF.

This chain joins TRBV6-2 or TRBV6-3 and TRBJ2-1; perhaps TRBD2 as D (5 bases). Germline lookup yields CDR1 MNHEY and CDR2 SVGEGT. Between the trimmed V and J ends, which lost 6 bases and 12 bases, there was a span of 15 bases. The CDR3 has 12 residues. CDR3 sequence (DNA): TGTGCCAGCAGGCCCACTAGTTTGGGGCAGTTCTTC. Its protein product is CASRPTSLGQFF.

In this sample, this clonotype turned up a few times. The V gene is TRBV29-1, the J gene TRBJ2-1; 8 nucleotides agree with TRBD2. J gave up 6 bases and V 2 bases, and 9 bases lay outside the gene matches. In germline, CDR1 is SQVTM, CDR2 ANQGSEA. The CDR3 sequence is 15 residues long. DNA of the CDR3: TGCAGCGTTGAACCCCAAACTAGCGGACTCAATGAGCAGTTCTTC. It translates to CSVEPQTSGLNEQFF.

The chain has TRBV9 and TRBJ2-1; D is unclear. Trimming removed 1 base from V and 1 base from J, with 0 bases in between. Germline loops: CDR1 SGDLS, CDR2 YYNGEE. This CDR3 region has 12 residues. The DNA for the CDR3 is TGTGCCAGCAGCGTATCCTACAATGAGCAGTTCTTC. Translation: CASSVSYNEQFF.

This clonotype was observed once. V gene TRBV28 combines with J gene TRBJ1-2; D possibly corresponds to TRBD1 (5 bases). There are 13 residues in the CDR3. With 6 bases removed from V and 5 bases from J, the gap between germline ends came to 13 bases. Germline-derived CDR1 and CDR2 are MDHEN and SYDVKM. The CDR3 nucleotides read TGTGCCAGCAGGCTCGGGGCGGGGTATGGCTACACCTTC. This codes for CASRLGAGYGYTF.

In its sample, this clonotype was seen many times. The genes are TRBV28 and TRBJ2-7, with D maybe TRBD1 (6 bases). Germline values: CDR1 MDHEN, CDR2 SYDVKM. CDR3 size: 13 residues. V was cut by 8 bases and J by 12 bases, with 23 bases left in between. The CDR3 bases are TGTGCCAGCTCATCTTCCCCCCACAGGGAAGGGTACTTC. Translated, it gives CASSSSPHREGYF.

The chain combines TRBV12-3 or TRBV12-4 with TRBJ2-2; perhaps TRBD1 as D (6 bases). This CDR3 region has 15 residues. V was trimmed by 6 bases and J by 4 bases, leaving 15 bases between them. In nucleotides, the CDR3 is TGTGCCAGCAGGATCGGACAGACGAGCACCGGGGAGCTGTTTTTT. Translated, it gives CASRIGQTSTGELFF.

With regard to this clonotype: This CDR3 fails to terminate in the conserved phenylalanine or tryptophan, so it likely reflects a read error. This chain joins TRBV28 and TRBJ1-5, with TRBD1 as a possible D gene (6 bases). The V and J ends lost 8 bases and 4 bases respectively, with 18 bases between them. The CDR3 consists of 15 residues. The germline V gene has CDR1 MDHEN and CDR2 SYDVKM. The CDR3 region has the DNA TGTGCCAGCTCTAACTCGGACAGTGTGAATCAGCCCCAGCATCTT. It is translated as CASSNSDSVNQPQHL.

Ten or more counts support this clonotype. The gene calls are TRBV2 and TRBJ2-4; D ambiguous. CDR3 length: 15 residues. The V end was cut by 0 bases, the J end by 5 bases, with 11 bases between. The germline V gene has CDR1 SNHLY and CDR2 FYNNEI. CDR3 region: CASSEARVGQNIQYF. In DNA form, the CDR3 reads TGTGCCAGCAGTGAAGCGCGTGTGGGCCAAAACATTCAGTACTTC.

V and J are TRBV11-3 and TRBJ2-6; unclear D gene. This CDR3 contains 15 residues. Germline values: CDR1 SGHNT, CDR2 YENEEA. Trimming removed 0 bases at V and 0 bases at J, with 3 bases between. The CDR3 protein is CASSLEISGANVLTF. Written as DNA, the CDR3 is TGTGCCAGCAGCTTAGAAATCTCTGGGGCCAACGTCCTGACTTTC.

This clonotype was counted ten times or more. The rearrangement links TRBV2 to TRBJ2-3, with a possible D match to TRBD1 (5 bases). The CDR3 runs 15 residues. Per germline, CDR1 SNHLY and CDR2 FYNNEI. V gave up 5 bases and J gave up 5 bases, with 17 bases separating them. CDR3 protein: CASSTPSGIQDTQYF. The CDR3 DNA follows: TGTGCCAGCAGTACGCCCTCAGGGATTCAAGATACGCAGTATTTT. The variable domain in full, with the rest retrieved from reference TRBV2 and TRBJ2-3, is EPEVTQTPSHQVTQMGQEVILRCVPISNHLYFYWYRQILGQKVEFLVSFYNNEISEKSEIFDDQFSVERPDGSNFTLKIRSTKLEDSAMYFCASSTPSGIQDTQYFGPGTRLTVL.

The chain employs TRBV29-1 and TRBJ2-1, with 10 nucleotides matching TRBD2. Per germline, CDR1 SQVTM and CDR2 ANQGSEA. The length of the CDR3 is 16 residues. J lost 4 bases, V lost 0 bases, and 6 bases had no gene match. CDR3 sequence: CSVEDRLAGEYNEQFF. In DNA form, the CDR3 reads TGCAGCGTTGAAGATCGACTAGCGGGCGAGTACAATGAGCAGTTCTTC.

The table lists this clonotype with many counts. The V call is TRBV20-1, the J call TRBJ2-3, with 7 nucleotides matching TRBD2. Germline trimming cut 7 bases from V and 6 bases from J; bases unmatched to any gene: 10. CDR1 is DFQATT and CDR2 is SNEGSKA in the germline V gene (reference sequence). The CDR3 runs 13 residues. The CDR3 coding sequence is TGCAGTGGGGCTAGCGGTGGAGGGGATACGCAGTATTTT. Amino acid sequence: CSGASGGGDTQYF.

A few counts support this clonotype. V usage is TRBV6-1 and J usage is TRBJ2-7; tentative D call: TRBD1 (6 bases). Germline CDR1 reads MNHNS; CDR2 reads SASEGT. The CDR3 is 14 amino acids. With 6 bases removed from V and 6 bases from J, the gap between germline ends came to 18 bases. This CDR3 is CASRIKGGLSEQYF. Here the CDR3 DNA reads TGTGCCAGCAGGATAAAAGGGGGTCTCTCCGAGCAGTACTTC.

This clonotype was picked up a small number of times. The gene calls are TRBV12-3 or TRBV12-4 and TRBJ2-2; tentative D call: TRBD1 (5 bases). V was shortened by 6 bases and J by 5 bases, with 10 bases between the two germline ends. The CDR3 has 13 residues. CDR3 in amino acids: CASRPRQTGELFF. The CDR3 nucleotides are TGTGCCAGCAGACCTCGACAGACCGGGGAGCTGTTTTTT.